This TCR beta chain was retrieved from a study of T cells in Graves' hyperthyroidism and ophthalmopathy. Amplification of TCR beta CDR3 regions was performed using RNA transcripts as template. First-round RT-PCR with HTBI primers amplified the TCR CDR3 region. TCRdb ran MiXCR on the multiplex PCR reads and lists one entry per CDR3 protein. The table has 700,000 to 850,000 distinct CDR3 sequences, under 45% seen once; the top ten hold around a third. V lost 5 bases, J lost 6 bases, and 11 bases lay in between. Per the germline V gene, CDR1 is MNHEY and CDR2 is SVGAGI. This CDR3 contains 14 residues. The chain combines TRBV6-5 with TRBJ1-6, with D possibly TRBD1 on 5 matching bases. Sequenced: blood. The sequence was obtained from a middle-aged woman with Graves' hyperthyroidism. Written as DNA, the CDR3 is TGTGCCAGCAGTACCCCGGGGGTTAATTCACCCCTCCACTTT. This codes for CASSTPGVNSPLHF.